This TCR beta chain comes out of a study of neurological immune-mediated disorders. The CDR3 is made up of 15 amino acids. Trimming left V 1 base short and J 4 bases short, with 10 bases between. The cDNA was generated by 5'RACE with 10-nucleotide random UMIs. A single record per CDR3 protein comes from TCRdb applying MiXCR to the 5' RACE reads. The sample lists about 66,000 distinct CDR3 sequences, 3% to 4% occurring once. This clonotype was counted ten times or more. Its specificity is unknown. The unsorted libraries had their origin in 2 million PBMCs stored at -80 C. Study observations and caveats: Whereas HTLV-1-associated myelopathy showed the most TCR clonal expansion, multiple sclerosis showed the least, with levels below those of healthy controls.

This rearrangement joins TRBV12-3 or TRBV12-4 to TRBJ2-2; D perhaps matches TRBD1 (5 bases). The material sequenced was PBMCs. The sequence derives from a man aged 35 to 55 with multiple sclerosis. The DNA of the CDR3 is TGTGCCAGCAGTTTAGGAGCAGGGTCCACCGGGGAGCTGTTTTTT. Encoded protein: CASSLGAGSTGELFF.